This TCR beta chain emerged from a study of cytomegalovirus exposure and HLA in healthy donors. Study observations and caveats: Listed as cytomegalovirus-associated were about 160 TCR beta chains. Reportedly, a later analysis found an Asian-associated ancestry cluster had fewer N-insertions than the approximately 640-donor mean.

PCR employed 60 Vbeta and 13 Jbeta primers. Generated by immunoSEQ multiplex PCR, the TCRdb table keeps only in-frame clones and is missing some. Of over 130,000 clones listed, more than 75% were seen once; the top ten hold less than 3%. The CDR3 runs to 13 residues. Germline V gene lookup returns CDR1 SGDLS and CDR2 YYNGEE. Trimming shortened V by 1 base and J by 2 bases, and 6 bases separated the two germline ends. The count of this clone is one. Its antigen is as yet unknown. This receptor was taken from a man in his fifties or sixties in good health and CMV-seronegative. The chain employs TRBV9 and TRBJ1-2; D gene ambiguous. Sample: PBMCs. This chain's CDR3 is CASSVRGNYGYTF. The DNA of the CDR3 is TGTGCCAGCAGCGTACGAGGGAACTATGGCTACACCTTC.